Below, 4 T cell receptor beta chains from the same sample are listed, as sequenced in a study of cytomegalovirus exposure and HLA in healthy donors. Profiled with immunoSEQ multiplex PCR; TCRdb holds only in-frame clones, not every one. The sample holds fewer than 200,000 clones, around 86% seen once. Sequenced: PBMCs. These receptors all come from a young man in good health and CMV-seropositive.

This clone has only one observation. The chain links TRBV4-3 to TRBJ2-3; 9 bases agree with TRBD1. With V trimmed by 3 bases and J by 3 bases, 4 bases remained unmatched. The germline V gene has CDR1 LGHNA and CDR2 YSLEER. The CDR3 is 15 residues long. In nucleotides, the CDR3 is TGCGCCAGCAGCCACGGGACAGGGAGGACAGATACGCAGTATTTT. Translated: CASSHGTGRTDTQYF.

The V call is TRBV6-1, the J call TRBJ2-5; 7 bases match TRBD2. The CDR3 is 12 amino acids. Germline assignment: CDR1 MNHNS and CDR2 SASEGT. J lost 5 bases, V lost 6 bases, and 3 bases had no gene match. The CDR3 DNA reads as TGTGCCAGCAGGCGGGAGTCTGAGACCCAGTACTTC. Translating gives CASRRESETQYF.

This clone was seen once. The chain carries TRBV7-8 and TRBJ2-5; 8 bases match TRBD2. The CDR3 has 16 amino acids. The V gene's germline CDR1 is SGHVS and CDR2 FQNEAQ. Germline trimming cut 5 bases from V and 4 bases from J; bases unmatched to any gene: 12. The CDR3 DNA sequence: TGTGCCAGCAGCACCCTCCCGGGACTAGAGATAGAGACCCAGTACTTC. Its translation: CASSTLPGLEIETQYF.

V usage is TRBV7-2 and J usage is TRBJ2-7, with no clear D. CDR3 length: 11 residues. Germline V gene data show CDR1 as SGHTA and CDR2 as FQGNSA. The V end was cut by 2 bases, the J end by 3 bases, with 2 bases between. The CDR3 loop reads CASSLSYEQYF. The CDR3 DNA reads as TGTGCCAGCAGCTTAAGCTACGAGCAGTACTTC.